These 16 T cell receptor beta chains originate from one sample sequenced in a study of T-cell reconstitution after alpha-beta-depleted transplantation in children. This sample's TCRbeta library carried unique molecular identifier barcodes. TCRdb re-called the PCR reads through MiXCR, storing one row per CDR3 protein. Among around 240,000 distinct CDR3 sequences listed, around 7.5% were seen once. The material sequenced was PBMCs, mostly from graft donor cells, taken 180 days after TCRalphabeta/CD19-depleted stem cell transplant. These receptors were collected from a male patient between 5 and 17 years old who had a stem cell transplant for acute lymphoblastic leukemia, so the T cells may come from the graft donor.

This clonotype was counted ten times or more. This sequence joins TRBV7-6 and TRBJ2-7; tentatively, D is TRBD2 (6 bases). V was shortened by 2 bases and J by 4 bases, with 15 bases between the two germline ends. From germline, CDR1 is SGHVS and CDR2 FNYEAQ. CDR3 size: 15 residues. The CDR3 nucleotides read TGTGCCAGCAGCTTATCCGGGGGATTTTATTACGAGCAGTACTTC. This encodes CASSLSGGFYYEQYF.

This clonotype showed up just a few times. V usage is TRBV3-1 and J usage is TRBJ2-5; 8 nucleotides align to TRBD1. This CDR3 is 15 amino acids long. V lost 0 bases, J lost 7 bases, and 7 bases stayed unmatched. Germline V gene sequence: CDR1 LGHDT, CDR2 YNNKEL (reference sequence). This CDR3 reads CASSQDPGQGGTQYF. The CDR3 region has the DNA TGTGCCAGCAGCCAAGATCCCGGACAGGGAGGGACCCAGTACTTC.

This clonotype occurred many times. The chain links TRBV19 to TRBJ1-5; D uncertain. Trimming pared 3 bases from V and 3 bases from J, leaving 9 bases between. Germline V gene data show CDR1 as LNHDA and CDR2 as SQIVND (reference sequence). The CDR3 totals 14 residues. CDR3: CASSIGRPNQPQHF. The CDR3 nucleotides are TGTGCCAGTAGTATCGGACGGCCCAATCAGCCCCAGCATTTT.

This clonotype has more than one count but fewer than ten. The chain couples TRBV16 to TRBJ2-3; 8 bases agree with TRBD1. V lost 2 bases, J lost 3 bases, and 13 bases stayed unmatched. Germline-derived CDR1 and CDR2 are KGHSY and FQNENV. This CDR3 is built from 18 residues. CDR3 sequence reads: CASSQGPRTGRATDTQYF. Here the CDR3 DNA reads TGTGCCAGCAGCCAAGGTCCCAGGACAGGGCGGGCGACAGATACGCAGTATTTT.

Many counts were recorded for this clonotype. The V gene is TRBV20-1, the J gene TRBJ2-7; D gene ambiguous. Germline lookup yields CDR1 DFQATT and CDR2 SNEGSKA (reference sequence). This CDR3 has 13 amino acids. Trimming took off 0 bases at V and 2 bases at J, with 8 bases between the two ends. This CDR3 reads CSARDRLTYEQYF. The DNA of the CDR3 is TGCAGTGCTAGAGACCGGCTAACCTACGAGCAGTACTTC.

This clonotype was seen many times. The J gene is TRBJ2-3, the V gene TRBV6-2 or TRBV6-3; no clear D. V lost 6 bases and J lost 2, with 3 bases in between. Looked up from germline, CDR1 is MNHEY and CDR2 is SVGEGT. CDR3 size: 11 residues. The CDR3 is CASSTTDTQYF. Written as DNA, the CDR3 is TGTGCCAGCAGCACCACAGATACGCAGTATTTT.

This clonotype came up many times. The chain links TRBV21-1 to TRBJ2-1; TRBD1 is the table's D call and was not checked against the DNA. TRBV21-1 is noted as a pseudogene. The CDR3 has 14 residues. The CDR3: CASSQTTGDNEQFF. CDR3 nucleotide sequence: TGTGCCAGCAGCCAGACTACAGGGGACAATGAGCAGTTCTTC.

At least ten counts were recorded for this clonotype. J is TRBJ2-5 and V is TRBV29-1, with D perhaps matching TRBD1 (6 bases). CDR1 and CDR2 (germline): SQVTM, ANQGSEA. The V end lost 5 bases, the J end lost 4 bases, and 11 bases lay between the germline ends. The CDR3 spans 12 residues. CDR3 in amino acids: CSVSTGRETQYF. CDR3 coding DNA: TGCAGCGTTTCTACAGGGAGAGAGACCCAGTACTTC.

This clonotype was counted ten times or more. The J gene is TRBJ2-7, the V gene TRBV5-1, with a tentative D call TRBD1 (5 bases). The CDR3 length is 16 residues. The ends were cut back, 0 bases at V and 0 bases at J, with 13 bases in the middle. In germline, CDR1 is SGHRS, CDR2 YFSETQ. As DNA, the CDR3 is TGCGCCAGCAGCTTGGACCAGGGATGGGGCTCCTACGAGCAGTACTTC. Amino acids: CASSLDQGWGSYEQYF.

This clonotype was seen many times. The V and J genes are TRBV9 and TRBJ1-1; no clear D gene. CDR3 length: 12 residues. Germline CDR1 is SGDLS and CDR2 is YYNGEE. V was cut by 0 bases and J by 8 bases, with 8 bases left in between. Here the CDR3 reads CASSVEAGEAFF. DNA for the CDR3: TGTGCCAGCAGCGTAGAGGCAGGCGAAGCTTTCTTT.

This clonotype came up many times. The rearrangement joins TRBV20-1 to TRBJ2-4; 9 nucleotides align to TRBD1. The CDR3 consists of 15 residues. Unmatched junction bases numbered 5, after V lost 5 bases and J lost 0 bases. Germline loops: CDR1 DFQATT, CDR2 SNEGSKA (reference sequence). CDR3 loop: CSAFRDRVAKNIQYF. DNA of the CDR3: TGCAGTGCTTTCCGGGACAGGGTAGCCAAAAACATTCAGTACTTC.

This clonotype was observed many times. This rearrangement joins TRBV6-2 or TRBV6-3 to TRBJ2-3; 12 nucleotides match TRBD2. V was clipped by 6 bases and J by 9 bases; unmatched bases: 7. The germline CDR1 and CDR2 sequences are MNHEY and SVGEGT. This CDR3 region has 14 residues. The CDR3 reads CASRQTSGGGTQYF. CDR3 sequence (DNA): TGTGCCAGCAGACAGACTAGCGGGGGAGGGACGCAGTATTTT.

This clonotype was seen many times. At one end, the junction sequence differs from germline, possibly due to a read error. Here the CDR3 reads CASSLGFSGANVLIF. The CDR3, as DNA: TGTGCCAGCAGCTTAGGATTCTCTGGGGCCAACGTCCTGATTTTC. This chain connects TRBV5-4 to TRBJ2-6; possible D gene TRBD1, 5 bases. This CDR3 has 15 residues. Germline CDR1 SGHNT, CDR2 YYREEE (reference sequence).

The table lists this clonotype with a few counts. The gene calls are TRBV6-1 and TRBJ1-5, with D unclear. Germline CDR1 reads MNHNS; CDR2 reads SASEGT. This CDR3 spans 14 amino acids. V lost 6 bases and J lost 4, with 13 bases in between. CDR3 sequence reads: CASRQPPYNQPQHF. CDR3 nucleotides: TGTGCCAGCAGACAACCTCCCTATAATCAGCCCCAGCATTTT.

There are many counts of this clonotype. This chain uses TRBV12-3 or TRBV12-4 with TRBJ1-2; 7 bases match TRBD1. The V and J ends lost 6 bases and 4 bases, in that order; junction bases with no gene match: 5. The CDR3 length is 13 residues. The CDR3 bases are TGTGCCAGCAGCTCAGGGGGTACCTATGGCTACACCTTC. This encodes CASSSGGTYGYTF.

This chain joins TRBV4-1 and TRBJ2-5; 7 positions agree with TRBD1. CDR1 is MGHRA and CDR2 is YSYEKL in the germline V gene. The CDR3 loop spans 20 amino acids. The V and J ends lost 0 bases and 4 bases, in that order; junction bases with no gene match: 20. CDR3 bases: TGCGCCAGCAGCCAAGAGGTCCGGTTCGAGGGGGCCTCCAATGTAGAGACCCAGTACTTC. As protein: CASSQEVRFEGASNVETQYF.